The sequence of this T cell receptor (beta chain) was determined in a study of T cell responses to AZD1222 COVID-19 vaccine. The junction had 12 bases not matched to a gene; V was cut back by 5 bases and J by 3 bases. The CDR3 consists of 16 residues. Germline CDR1 reads SGHVS; CDR2 reads FQNEAQ. Sequenced by immunoSEQ multiplex PCR; TCRdb stores in-frame clones only, minus some. Among 70,000 to 95,000 clones listed, roughly 90% were seen once. The source material was peripheral blood, sampled 28 days after the second AZD1222 dose. The TCR comes from an adult who received the AZD1222 COVID-19 vaccine. V is TRBV7-8 and J is TRBJ1-1; TRBD1 matches 7 bases. In DNA, the CDR3 is TGTGCCAGCAGCCTACAACTTGACAGGGAGGACACTGAAGCTTTCTTT. Translation: CASSLQLDREDTEAFF.